These 14 T cell receptor beta chains were sequenced from one sample in a study of identical twins. TCRdb called the 5' RACE reads again in MiXCR, with one record for every CDR3 protein. The sample lists some 500,000 distinct CDR3 sequences, approximately 15% occurring once. This sample was shared with a second study, whose subject was yellow fever vaccine responses in identical twins.

Sequencing used CD4+ T cells sorted from blood. All receptors come from a woman younger than 30 in good health.

The chain joins TRBV7-9 to TRBJ2-2, with D tentatively TRBD1 (6 bases). Germline CDR1 and CDR2: SEHNR and FQNEAQ (reference sequence). V shed 3 bases and J shed 5 bases, with 16 bases lying between them. The CDR3 loop spans 16 amino acids. The CDR3 DNA is TGTGCCAGCAGCTTTCTCGGACAGTATGGAACCGGGGAGCTGTTTTTT. The encoded protein is CASSFLGQYGTGELFF.

V is TRBV11-2 and J is TRBJ2-3; the match to TRBD2 covers 7 bases. J was trimmed by 9 bases and V by 5 bases; bases with no gene match: 14. Germline values: CDR1 SGHAT, CDR2 FQNNGV. The CDR3 runs 15 residues. The DNA for the CDR3 is TGTGCCAGCAGCCGCACAATTGAACCGGGACTAACGCAGTATTTT. Its protein product is CASSRTIEPGLTQYF.

This clonotype was counted at least ten times. The chain links TRBV7-2 to TRBJ2-3; a possible D gene is TRBD2 (6 bases). The germline gives CDR1 SGHTA, CDR2 FQGNSA. Trimming shortened V by 5 bases and J by 6 bases, and 24 bases separated the two germline ends. This CDR3 region has 17 residues. CDR3 DNA: TGTGCCAGCAGCCAAGGGACTGGCGCCGCCAGGGTGGATACGCAGTATTTT. It encodes CASSQGTGAARVDTQYF.

This clonotype was found many times. The rearrangement links TRBV12-3 or TRBV12-4 to TRBJ2-4; D gene ambiguous. CDR3 length equals 15 residues. V was shortened by 1 base and J by 1 base, with 8 bases between the two germline ends. This CDR3 is CASSLGGGAKNIQYF. Written as DNA, the CDR3 is TGTGCCAGCAGTTTAGGGGGTGGTGCCAAAAACATTCAGTACTTC.

The chain recombines TRBV7-2 with TRBJ2-1, with D maybe TRBD2 (5 bases). Trimming took off 1 base at V and 10 bases at J, with 8 bases between the two ends. The length of the CDR3 is 12 residues. Germline CDR1 reads SGHTA; CDR2 reads FQGNSA. DNA of the CDR3: TGTGCCAGCAGCTTAGAGTGGAGGGAGCAGTTCTTC. Amino acids: CASSLEWREQFF.

This clonotype has a handful of counts. The chain carries TRBV7-2 and TRBJ2-7, with D tentatively TRBD1 (6 bases). The CDR3 has 15 amino acids. The germline V gene has CDR1 SGHTA and CDR2 FQGNSA. Trimming took 1 base from V and 6 from J, leaving 16 bases between them. As DNA, the CDR3 is TGTGCCAGCAGCTTAGACGGCCAGGGGATGGGCGAGCAGTACTTC. It specifies CASSLDGQGMGEQYF.

This rearrangement joins TRBV15 to TRBJ2-7; D is possibly TRBD2 (5 bases). Germline lookup yields CDR1 LNHNV and CDR2 YYDKDF (reference sequence). The CDR3 spans 12 residues. V was clipped by 7 bases and J by 5 bases, with 12 bases between them. DNA of the CDR3: TGTGCCACCACTACGGACGGGAACGAGCAGTACTTC. Amino acid sequence: CATTTDGNEQYF. The complete variable domain, with remaining parts taken from reference TRBV15 and TRBJ2-7, reads DAMVIQNPRYQVTQFGKPVTLSCSQTLNHNVMYWYQQKSSQAPKLLFHYYDKDFNNEADTPDNFQSRRPNTSFCFLDIRSPGLGDTAMYLCATTTDGNEQYFGPGTRLTVT.

This clonotype was seen a handful of times. The V and J genes are TRBV19 and TRBJ2-2; unclear D gene. The V gene lost 1 base and the J gene lost 5 bases, with 11 bases spanning the gap. The CDR3 spans 15 residues. Per the germline V gene, CDR1 is LNHDA and CDR2 is SQIVND (reference sequence). In DNA, the CDR3 is TGTGCCAGTAGTATAGTCAGCTGGGGTACCGGGGAGCTGTTTTTT. Translated, it gives CASSIVSWGTGELFF.

The V gene is TRBV18, the J gene TRBJ2-2, with D uncertain. V shed 3 bases and J shed 6 bases, with 14 bases lying between them. This CDR3 region has 15 residues. Germline-derived CDR1 and CDR2 are KGHSH and LQKENI. CDR3 nucleotide sequence: TGTGCCAGCTCACCTGACCAGGTCGGATCCGGGGAGCTGTTTTTT. Translation gives CASSPDQVGSGELFF.

This clonotype was seen a handful of times. The chain uses TRBV5-5 and TRBJ2-3; 7 bases are a match to TRBD1. Germline-derived CDR1 and CDR2 are SGHKS and YYEKEE (reference sequence). The CDR3 loop spans 16 amino acids. V dropped 4 bases and J dropped 2; count of bases not matched to a gene: 10. The CDR3 is CASSPTQDRITDTQYF. The CDR3 coding sequence is TGTGCCAGCAGCCCAACCCAGGACAGGATCACAGATACGCAGTATTTT.

There are many counts of this clonotype. This chain joins TRBV12-3 or TRBV12-4 and TRBJ2-3; D unresolved. The CDR3 contains 12 residues. Trimming pared 3 bases from V and 8 bases from J, leaving 9 bases between. The CDR3: CASSFNEATQYF. CDR3 coding DNA: TGTGCCAGCAGTTTTAACGAGGCTACGCAGTATTTT.

This clonotype was counted only a few times. V gene TRBV20-1 combines with J gene TRBJ2-4, with D maybe TRBD2 (6 bases). The CDR3 has 17 residues. The germline gives CDR1 DFQATT, CDR2 SNEGSKA (reference sequence). V lost 0 bases, J lost 7 bases, and 22 bases lay in between. The CDR3 spells CSARDLKAGSGKNIQYF. In nucleotides, the CDR3 is TGCAGTGCTAGAGATCTAAAGGCGGGGTCGGGAAAGAACATTCAGTACTTC.

The chain combines TRBV7-8 with TRBJ1-1; D call uncertain. Germline CDR1 is SGHVS and CDR2 is FQNEAQ. V gave up 7 bases and J gave up 8 bases, with 11 bases separating them. This CDR3 has 11 residues. The CDR3 DNA follows: TGTGCCAGCACCATCGACGGAGAAGCTTTCTTT. The encoded protein is CASTIDGEAFF.

This clonotype has just a few counts. The J gene is TRBJ1-5, the V gene TRBV5-1; no reliable D call. The germline gives CDR1 SGHRS, CDR2 YFSETQ. V was clipped by 3 bases and J by 0 bases, with 10 bases between them. The length of the CDR3 is 15 residues. The CDR3 spells CASSWDSGSNQPQHF. DNA of the CDR3: TGCGCCAGCAGCTGGGATTCCGGTAGCAATCAGCCCCAGCATTTT.